A selection of T cell receptor beta chains follows, all from one sample in a study of shared clonotypes between healthy human individuals. Only in-frame clones appear in the TCRdb table, and some are missing; sequencing was by immunoSEQ multiplex PCR. The table includes about 530,000 clones, 60% to 80% detected once. The sequenced sample was PBMCs. All receptors come from a woman aged 40 to 50 in good health. Some clones in this sample may be carry-over from other donors' samples. The CDR3 runs from the conserved cysteine through the conserved F or W. The D gene is left open where the match is weak. Size tells how often a clone was seen (once, few, many) or the class of an expanded clone, and some rows leave it out.

j_call: TRBJ1-4
cdr3_length: 15
v_call: TRBV9
d_call: TRBD1
clone_size: .
cdr3_aa: CASSSTTGGNEKLFF
cdr3_nt: TGTGCCAGCAGCTCCACGACAGGGGGGAATGAAAAACTGTTTTTT

j_call: TRBJ2-2
cdr3_length: 17
v_call: TRBV9
d_call: TRBD2
clone_size: once
cdr3_aa: CASSVGPGGSNTGELFF
cdr3_nt: TGTGCCAGCAGCGTAGGCCCGGGAGGATCGAACACCGGGGAGCTGTTTTTT

j_call: TRBJ2-2
cdr3_length: 14
v_call: TRBV2
d_call: .
clone_size: .
cdr3_aa: CASSEAVTTGELFF
cdr3_nt: TGTGCCAGCAGTGAAGCAGTTACCACCGGGGAGCTGTTTTTT

j_call: TRBJ2-7
cdr3_length: 14
v_call: TRBV28
d_call: .
clone_size: .
cdr3_aa: CATQRERATYEQYF
cdr3_nt: TGTGCCACCCAGAGGGAGAGGGCCACCTACGAGCAGTACTTC

j_call: TRBJ2-7
cdr3_length: 17
v_call: TRBV5-4
d_call: TRBD1
clone_size: .
cdr3_aa: CASSSTGVGRSREEQYF
cdr3_nt: TGTGCCAGCAGCTCAACAGGGGTGGGTAGATCGAGGGAGGAGCAGTACTTC

j_call: TRBJ2-1
cdr3_length: 18
v_call: TRBV6-1
d_call: TRBD2
clone_size: .
cdr3_aa: CASSVGLAGNRGRNEQFF
cdr3_nt: TGTGCCAGCAGTGTGGGACTAGCGGGGAATCGTGGTCGGAATGAGCAGTTCTTC

j_call: TRBJ2-3
cdr3_length: 15
v_call: TRBV19
d_call: .
clone_size: .
cdr3_aa: CASSIGQPSTDTQYF
cdr3_nt: TGTGCCAGTAGTATAGGCCAGCCTAGCACAGATACGCAGTATTTT

j_call: TRBJ2-5
cdr3_length: 14
v_call: TRBV5-4
d_call: .
clone_size: few
cdr3_aa: CASSLSRAQETQYF
cdr3_nt: TGTGCCAGCAGCTTGAGCAGAGCCCAAGAGACCCAGTACTTC

j_call: TRBJ2-1
cdr3_length: 11
v_call: TRBV25-1
d_call: TRBD2
clone_size: .
cdr3_aa: CASSVGRNQFF
cdr3_nt: TGTGCCAGCAGTGTCGGGAGGAATCAGTTCTTC

j_call: TRBJ2-2
cdr3_length: 15
v_call: TRBV30
d_call: .
clone_size: once
cdr3_aa: CAWSQQLPPDGELFF
cdr3_nt: TGTGCCTGGAGTCAACAGCTCCCCCCAGACGGGGAGCTGTTTTTT

j_call: TRBJ2-5
cdr3_length: 15
v_call: TRBV5-4
d_call: TRBD2
clone_size: .
cdr3_aa: CASSVGTSGRGSQYF
cdr3_nt: TGTGCCAGCAGCGTCGGGACTAGCGGGAGGGGGTCCCAGTACTTC

j_call: TRBJ2-4
cdr3_length: 16
v_call: TRBV5-4
d_call: .
clone_size: .
cdr3_aa: CASSQIVTGAKNIQYF
cdr3_nt: TGTGCCAGCAGCCAGATTGTGACAGGAGCCAAAAACATTCAGTACTTC

j_call: TRBJ2-3
cdr3_length: 16
v_call: TRBV19
d_call: .
clone_size: .
cdr3_aa: CASSIDRIAAYDTQYF
cdr3_nt: TGTGCCAGTAGTATAGATAGAATAGCTGCTTATGATACGCAGTATTTT

j_call: TRBJ2-3
cdr3_length: 14
v_call: TRBV19
d_call: TRBD2
clone_size: .
cdr3_aa: CASSRLALTDTQYF
cdr3_nt: TGTGCCAGTAGTCGACTAGCGTTAACAGATACGCAGTATTTT

j_call: TRBJ2-7
cdr3_length: 15
v_call: TRBV18
d_call: TRBD2
clone_size: .
cdr3_aa: CASSPPGTSFYEQYF
cdr3_nt: TGTGCCAGCTCACCTCCCGGGACTAGTTTCTACGAGCAGTACTTC

j_call: TRBJ2-3
cdr3_length: 19
v_call: TRBV7-6
d_call: TRBD2
clone_size: .
cdr3_aa: CASSSSELAVIASTDTQYF
cdr3_nt: TGTGCCAGCAGCTCCTCAGAACTAGCGGTAATAGCTAGCACAGATACGCAGTATTTT

j_call: TRBJ2-7
cdr3_length: 13
v_call: TRBV10-3
d_call: .
clone_size: .
cdr3_aa: CATTPLASYEQYF
cdr3_nt: TGTGCCACCACCCCCCTAGCGAGCTACGAGCAGTACTTC

j_call: TRBJ2-3
cdr3_length: 13
v_call: TRBV27
d_call: .
clone_size: .
cdr3_aa: CASRETSSGTQYF
cdr3_nt: TGTGCCAGCAGAGAGACTAGTTCGGGTACGCAGTATTTT

j_call: TRBJ1-1
cdr3_length: 14
v_call: TRBV27
d_call: .
clone_size: few
cdr3_aa: CASSSAGGLTEAFF
cdr3_nt: TGTGCCAGCAGTTCGGCAGGCGGCCTTACTGAAGCTTTCTTT

j_call: TRBJ2-5
cdr3_length: 16
v_call: TRBV5-4
d_call: TRBD2
clone_size: .
cdr3_aa: CASSFTTSGPGETQYF
cdr3_nt: TGTGCCAGCAGCTTTACCACTAGCGGGCCCGGGGAGACCCAGTACTTC

j_call: TRBJ2-7
cdr3_length: 14
v_call: TRBV7-8
d_call: TRBD2
clone_size: .
cdr3_aa: CASSLGPREGEQYF
cdr3_nt: TGTGCCAGCAGCTTAGGTCCGCGGGAGGGGGAGCAGTACTTC

j_call: TRBJ1-3
cdr3_length: 14
v_call: TRBV28
d_call: .
clone_size: .
cdr3_aa: CASSFASRGGTIYF
cdr3_nt: TGTGCCAGCAGTTTCGCCAGCCGCGGGGGCACCATATATTTT

j_call: TRBJ1-1
cdr3_length: 12
v_call: TRBV7-2
d_call: .
clone_size: .
cdr3_aa: CASSLVPTEAFF
cdr3_nt: TGTGCCAGCAGCTTAGTCCCGACTGAAGCTTTCTTT

j_call: TRBJ2-7
cdr3_length: 14
v_call: TRBV28
d_call: TRBD2
clone_size: .
cdr3_aa: CASSFRYAGDEQYF
cdr3_nt: TGTGCCAGCAGTTTCCGCTACGCGGGAGACGAGCAGTACTTC

j_call: TRBJ2-7
cdr3_length: 12
v_call: TRBV30
d_call: .
clone_size: .
cdr3_aa: CAWTGGAYEQYF
cdr3_nt: TGTGCCTGGACCGGGGGTGCCTACGAGCAGTACTTC

j_call: TRBJ2-1
cdr3_length: 15
v_call: TRBV6-5
d_call: TRBD2
clone_size: .
cdr3_aa: CASSYLAGGTYEQFF
cdr3_nt: TGTGCCAGCAGTTACCTCGCGGGAGGGACCTATGAGCAGTTCTTC

j_call: TRBJ2-7
cdr3_length: 8
v_call: TRBV21-1
d_call: .
clone_size: .
cdr3_aa: CASSKGLF
cdr3_nt: TGTGCCAGCAGCAAGGGACTTTTC

j_call: TRBJ1-4
cdr3_length: 15
v_call: TRBV27
d_call: .
clone_size: .
cdr3_aa: CASSLSADGNEKLFF
cdr3_nt: TGTGCCAGCAGTTTATCGGCGGACGGTAATGAAAAACTGTTTTTT

j_call: TRBJ1-2
cdr3_length: 17
v_call: TRBV28
d_call: .
clone_size: .
cdr3_aa: CASSPIAGTSRGYGYTF
cdr3_nt: TGTGCCAGCAGTCCGATAGCCGGGACTTCTAGGGGCTATGGCTACACCTTC

j_call: TRBJ2-7
cdr3_length: 15
v_call: TRBV5-6
d_call: TRBD1
clone_size: .
cdr3_aa: CASSLLQGDSYEQYF
cdr3_nt: TGTGCCAGCAGCTTGCTTCAGGGGGACTCCTACGAGCAGTACTTC

j_call: TRBJ2-5
cdr3_length: 13
v_call: TRBV7-2
d_call: .
clone_size: once
cdr3_aa: CASRPLRGAGQYF
cdr3_nt: TGTGCCAGCAGACCCCTAAGGGGAGCTGGCCAGTACTTC

j_call: TRBJ2-3
cdr3_length: 15
v_call: TRBV21-1
d_call: .
clone_size: .
cdr3_aa: CASSKDRCSTDTQYF
cdr3_nt: TGTGCCAGCAGCAAAGACAGATGTAGCACAGATACGCAGTATTTT

j_call: TRBJ1-4
cdr3_length: 17
v_call: TRBV28
d_call: TRBD1
clone_size: .
cdr3_aa: CASSLGQGARVNEKLFF
cdr3_nt: TGTGCCAGCAGTTTGGGACAGGGGGCGCGTGTTAATGAAAAACTGTTTTTT